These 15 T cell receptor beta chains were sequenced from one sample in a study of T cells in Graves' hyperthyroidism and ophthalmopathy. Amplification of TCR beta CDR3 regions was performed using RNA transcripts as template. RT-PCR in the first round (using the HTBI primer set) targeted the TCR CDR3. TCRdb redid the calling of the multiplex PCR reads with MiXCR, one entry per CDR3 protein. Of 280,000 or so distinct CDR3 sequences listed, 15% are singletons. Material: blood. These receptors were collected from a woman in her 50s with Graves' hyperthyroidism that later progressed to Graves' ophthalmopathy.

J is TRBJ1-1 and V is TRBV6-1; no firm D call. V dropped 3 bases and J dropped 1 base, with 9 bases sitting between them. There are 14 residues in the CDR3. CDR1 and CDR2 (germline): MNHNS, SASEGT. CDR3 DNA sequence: TGTGCCAGCAGTGATGGATGGCCGAACACTGAAGCTTTCTTT. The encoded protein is CASSDGWPNTEAFF.

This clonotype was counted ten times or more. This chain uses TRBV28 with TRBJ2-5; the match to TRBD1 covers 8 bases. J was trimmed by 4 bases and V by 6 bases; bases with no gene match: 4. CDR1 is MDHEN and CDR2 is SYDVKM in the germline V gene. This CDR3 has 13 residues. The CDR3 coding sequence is TGTGCCAGCAGGCCAGGGGGCGGAGAGACCCAGTACTTC. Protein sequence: CASRPGGGETQYF.

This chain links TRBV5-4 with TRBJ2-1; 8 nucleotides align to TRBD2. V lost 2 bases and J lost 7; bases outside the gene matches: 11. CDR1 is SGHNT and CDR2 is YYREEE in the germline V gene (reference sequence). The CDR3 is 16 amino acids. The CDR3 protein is CASSFQREISGNEQFF. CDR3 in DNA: TGTGCCAGCAGCTTCCAGCGGGAGATAAGTGGGAATGAGCAGTTCTTC. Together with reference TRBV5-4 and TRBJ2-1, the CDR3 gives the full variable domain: ETGVTQSPTHLIKTRGQQVTLRCSSQSGHNTVSWYQQALGQGPQFIFQYYREEENGRGNFPPRFSGLQFPNYSSELNVNALELDDSALYLCASSFQREISGNEQFFGPGTRLTVL.

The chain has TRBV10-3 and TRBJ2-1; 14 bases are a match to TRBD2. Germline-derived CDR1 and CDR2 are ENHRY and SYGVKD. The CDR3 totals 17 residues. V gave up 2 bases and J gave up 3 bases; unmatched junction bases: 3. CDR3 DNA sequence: TGTGCCATCAGTGAGGGACTAGCGGGAGGACGCTACAATGAGCAGTTCTTC. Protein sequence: CAISEGLAGGRYNEQFF.

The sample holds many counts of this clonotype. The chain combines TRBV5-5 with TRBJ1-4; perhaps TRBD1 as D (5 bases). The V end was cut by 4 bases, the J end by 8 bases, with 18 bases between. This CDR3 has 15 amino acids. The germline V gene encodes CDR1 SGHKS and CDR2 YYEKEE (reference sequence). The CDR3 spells CASSTPQGLREKLFF. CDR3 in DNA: TGTGCCAGCAGCACACCTCAGGGACTGAGGGAAAAACTGTTTTTT.

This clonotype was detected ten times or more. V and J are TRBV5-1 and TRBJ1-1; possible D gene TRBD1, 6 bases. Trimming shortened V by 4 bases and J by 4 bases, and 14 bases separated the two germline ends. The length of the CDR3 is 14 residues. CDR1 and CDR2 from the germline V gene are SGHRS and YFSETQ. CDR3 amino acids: CASSPKEGGTEAFF. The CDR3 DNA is TGCGCCAGCAGCCCGAAGGAGGGGGGCACTGAAGCTTTCTTT.

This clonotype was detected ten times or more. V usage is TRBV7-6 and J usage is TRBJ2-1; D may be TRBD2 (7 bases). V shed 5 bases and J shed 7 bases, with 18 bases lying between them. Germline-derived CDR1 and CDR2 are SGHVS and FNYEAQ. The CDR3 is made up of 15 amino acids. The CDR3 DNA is TGTGCCAGCAGCCTCACGGGGGGCTTGGTGAATGAGCAGTTCTTC. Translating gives CASSLTGGLVNEQFF.

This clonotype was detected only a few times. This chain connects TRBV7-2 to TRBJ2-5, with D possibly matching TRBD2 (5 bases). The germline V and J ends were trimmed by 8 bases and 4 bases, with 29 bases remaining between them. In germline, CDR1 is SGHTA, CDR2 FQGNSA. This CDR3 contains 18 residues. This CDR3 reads CASGPGPGFEAGSETQYF. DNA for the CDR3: TGTGCCAGCGGCCCCGGGCCTGGGTTTGAGGCGGGTTCAGAGACCCAGTACTTC.

This CDR3 is CASRPGTGGSQETQYF. The CDR3 bases are TGTGCCAGCAGGCCTGGGACAGGGGGTAGCCAAGAGACCCAGTACTTC. V and J are TRBV12-3 or TRBV12-4 and TRBJ2-5; 11 nucleotides line up with TRBD1. With 6 bases clipped from V and 1 base from J, the junction kept 7 bases outside the gene matches. This CDR3 spans 16 amino acids.

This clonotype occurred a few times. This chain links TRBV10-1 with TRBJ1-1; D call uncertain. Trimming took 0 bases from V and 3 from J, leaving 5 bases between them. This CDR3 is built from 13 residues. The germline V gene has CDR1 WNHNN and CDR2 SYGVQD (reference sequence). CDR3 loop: CASSESRYTEAFF. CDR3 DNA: TGCGCCAGCAGTGAGTCGAGGTACACTGAAGCTTTCTTT.

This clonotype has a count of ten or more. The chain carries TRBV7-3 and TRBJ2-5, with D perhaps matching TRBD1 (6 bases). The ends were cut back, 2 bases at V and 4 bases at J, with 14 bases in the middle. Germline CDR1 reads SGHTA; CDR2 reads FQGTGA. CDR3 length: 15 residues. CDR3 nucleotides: TGTGCCAGCAGCTTAGATTCGACAGGCGGAGAGACCCAGTACTTC. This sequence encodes CASSLDSTGGETQYF.

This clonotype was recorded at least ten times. As DNA, the CDR3 is TGTGCCAGCAGTTATAGCGGGCCACGAGGCGGGGAGCTGTTTTTT. It translates to CASSYSGPRGGELFF. The chain carries TRBV28 and TRBJ2-2; 7 bases line up with TRBD2. There are 15 residues in the CDR3. CDR1 and CDR2 from the germline V gene are MDHEN and SYDVKM. Germline trimming cut 4 bases from V and 7 bases from J; bases unmatched to any gene: 9.

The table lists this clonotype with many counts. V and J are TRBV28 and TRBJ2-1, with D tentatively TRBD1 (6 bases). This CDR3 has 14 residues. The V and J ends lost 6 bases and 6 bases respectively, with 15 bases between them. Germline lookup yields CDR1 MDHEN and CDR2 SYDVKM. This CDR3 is CASSLGGGGNEQFF. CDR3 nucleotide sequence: TGTGCCAGCAGCTTAGGGGGTGGAGGCAATGAGCAGTTCTTC.

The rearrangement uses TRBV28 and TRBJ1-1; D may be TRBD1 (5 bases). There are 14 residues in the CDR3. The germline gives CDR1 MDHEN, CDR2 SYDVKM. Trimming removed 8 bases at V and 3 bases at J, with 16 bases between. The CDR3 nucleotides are TGTGCCAGCCTGACCCCCGGGACGTACACTGAAGCTTTCTTT. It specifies CASLTPGTYTEAFF.

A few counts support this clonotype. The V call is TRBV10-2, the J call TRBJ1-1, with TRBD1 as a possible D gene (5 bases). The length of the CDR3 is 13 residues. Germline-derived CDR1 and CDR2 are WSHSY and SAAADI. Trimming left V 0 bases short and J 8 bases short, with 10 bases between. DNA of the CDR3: TGCGCCAGCAGTGAGTCCGAGGGGCAAGAAGCTTTCTTT. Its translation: CASSESEGQEAFF.